Each of the 2 T cell receptor beta chains below was sequenced from the same sample in a study of T cell changes during pregnancy in multiple sclerosis. The assay was immunoSEQ multiplex PCR, and TCRdb's table has in-frame clones only and misses some. This table holds more than 55,000 clones, about 89% found once. The input for sequencing was peripheral blood, taken in the second trimester of pregnancy. The origin of the receptors is a female donor with multiple sclerosis, enrolled in a pregnancy study.

This clone was seen a handful of times. This chain links TRBV6-1 with TRBJ1-1; TRBD1 aligns across 7 bases. Germline CDR1 reads MNHNS; CDR2 reads SASEGT. V was clipped by 8 bases and J by 4 bases; unmatched bases: 7. The CDR3 is 13 residues long. Written as DNA, the CDR3 is TGTGCCAGCGCCCGACAGGGTGGCACTGAAGCTTTCTTT. Translated: CASARQGGTEAFF.

This clone has a handful of counts. This chain uses TRBV9 with TRBJ2-3, with D uncertain. Looked up from germline, CDR1 is SGDLS and CDR2 is YYNGEE. CDR3 length: 15 amino acids. Trimming took 4 bases from V and 4 from J, leaving 16 bases between them. The CDR3 is CASSPFGRLPDTQYF. The CDR3 coding sequence is TGTGCCAGCAGCCCCTTCGGCAGGTTACCAGATACGCAGTATTTT.